This TCR beta chain comes out of a study of T cells in Graves' hyperthyroidism and ophthalmopathy. The CDR3 regions of TCR beta were amplified from RNA transcripts. Using the HTBI primer set, a first-round RT-PCR was run on the TCR CDR3. TCRdb passed the multiplex PCR reads through MiXCR, listing each CDR3 protein once. The sample consists of approximately 640,000 distinct CDR3 sequences, roughly 17% of them appearing once. This clonotype was counted many times. CDR3 length: 18 amino acids. Trimming removed 0 bases from V and 3 bases from J; junction bases left unmatched: 9. Germline-derived CDR1 and CDR2 are SNHLY and FYNNEI. These patients, aged 18 to 65, had recently diagnosed hyperthyroidism lasting under 2 months. Each 10 ml fresh peripheral blood draw supplied the PBMCs.

V gene TRBV2 combines with J gene TRBJ2-3, with 10 bases identical to TRBD2. Sample: blood. The source of this sequence is a middle-aged man with Graves' hyperthyroidism. The CDR3 DNA is TGTGCCAGCAGTGAAGCGCTTCGGACTAGCGGAGTTACAGATACGCAGTATTTT. Protein sequence: CASSEALRTSGVTDTQYF.